This TCR beta chain was sequenced for a study of cytomegalovirus exposure and HLA in healthy donors. Study results and caveats: The sole available immune exposure information was CMV serostatus. In a later analysis, most CMV-associated TCR beta chains appeared HLA-restricted. Testing in vitro showed a few CMV-associated chains specific for CMV antigens. Of the V segments, some could not be distinguished, including TRBV6-2 and TRBV6-3, and were excluded.

The CDR3 has 13 residues. From germline, CDR1 is SGHDT and CDR2 YYEEEE. The V end lost 4 bases, the J end lost 4 bases, and 11 bases lay between the germline ends. 13 Jbeta primers and 60 Vbeta primers were used for the PCR. TCRdb's copy holds only in-frame clones and misses some; the assay was immunoSEQ multiplex PCR. Here the sample spans about 120,000 clones, roughly 87% being singletons. Points on this clone: Its target is unknown.

Sequenced material: PBMCs. The rearrangement joins TRBV5-6 to TRBJ2-5, with D perhaps TRBD2 (5 bases). The TCR comes from a woman aged 18 to 35 in good health and CMV-seronegative. The CDR3 reads CASSPVGGETQYF. DNA of the CDR3: TGTGCCAGCAGCCCCGTAGGAGGAGAGACCCAGTACTTC.